This T cell receptor (beta chain) was observed in a study of T cells after yellow fever vaccination. In TCRdb, the 5' RACE reads were re-called with MiXCR into one record per CDR3 protein. The table includes 200,000 to 250,000 distinct CDR3 sequences, about 3% detected once. This clonotype was counted only a few times. Trimming cost V 3 bases and J 8 bases, with 17 bases left between them. The CDR3 is 14 residues long. Germline CDR1 is SGHTA and CDR2 is FQGNSA. The gene calls are TRBV7-2 and TRBJ2-7; D may be TRBD1 or TRBD2 (5 bases each). This receptor was obtained from a man younger than 35 who received the YFV17D yellow fever vaccine. The sequenced sample was CD4+ T cells sorted from PBMCs, obtained 10 days after the yellow fever booster vaccination. CDR3 sequence reads: CASSFDRDRVKQYF. The CDR3 DNA follows: TGTGCCAGCAGCTTTGACCGGGACCGCGTCAAGCAGTACTTC.